This TCR beta chain was retrieved from a study of cytomegalovirus exposure and HLA in healthy donors. Study observations and caveats: Sequence variants that were highly shared formed a cluster that was likely a sequencing artifact.

The PCR made use of 60 Vbeta and 13 Jbeta primers. The repertoire was sequenced with immunoSEQ multiplex PCR; TCRdb's copy has only in-frame clones and lacks some. This table lists 200,000 to 250,000 clones. The length of the CDR3 is 16 residues. Germline V CDR1 and CDR2: SGHVS, FQNEAQ. V lost 2 bases, J lost 6 bases, and 10 bases stayed unmatched. Healthy bone marrow donors made up the donors. On this clone itself: Its antigen remains unidentified.

The clonotype originates from a girl aged 2 to 10 in good health and CMV-seropositive. This sequence joins TRBV7-8 and TRBJ2-3, with TRBD1 matching 8 bases. Sequenced: PBMCs. CDR3 in DNA: TGTGCCAGCAGCTTATCATCCAGGGGGCCGGGGGATACGCAGTATTTT. The encoded protein is CASSLSSRGPGDTQYF.